A selection of T cell receptor beta chains follows, all from one sample in a study of cytomegalovirus exposure and HLA in healthy donors. Sequencing used immunoSEQ multiplex PCR; TCRdb keeps in-frame clones, though not all of them. The sample contains fewer than 200,000 clones, approximately 79% of which appear only once. The sample taken for sequencing was PBMCs. The receptor set was obtained from a male donor in good health and CMV-seronegative. Each CDR3 is given with its conserved first and last residue. The order of the fields is J gene, V gene, clone size, D gene, CDR3 DNA, CDR3 protein. D genes are given only for firm matches. Not every row has a clone size; where given, it reads once, few, many or a size class.

J gene: TRBJ1-2
V gene: TRBV11-2
clone size: NA
D gene: NA
CDR3 DNA: TGTGCCAGCAGCCCCATCCGGAGAAAAGCTAACTATGGCTACACCTTC
CDR3 protein: CASSPIRRKANYGYTF

J gene: TRBJ2-7
V gene: TRBV14
clone size: NA
D gene: NA
CDR3 DNA: TGTGCCAGCAGCCAAGATTTAGTTTCTCTCGAGCAGTACTTC
CDR3 protein: CASSQDLVSLEQYF

J gene: TRBJ2-2
V gene: TRBV7-9
clone size: NA
D gene: NA
CDR3 DNA: TGTGCCAGCAGCCCCGGTCGGGCGGGCCAGAACACCGGGGAGCTGTTTTTT
CDR3 protein: CASSPGRAGQNTGELFF

J gene: TRBJ2-7
V gene: TRBV19
clone size: NA
D gene: TRBD1
CDR3 DNA: TGTGCCAGTAGGAGCCGGGACAGATCCTACGAGCAGTACTTC
CDR3 protein: CASRSRDRSYEQYF

J gene: TRBJ1-2
V gene: TRBV19
clone size: NA
D gene: NA
CDR3 DNA: TGTGCCAGCAAGACGGGGGGAGTCGGCTACACCTTC
CDR3 protein: CASKTGGVGYTF

J gene: TRBJ1-4
V gene: TRBV5-1
clone size: NA
D gene: NA
CDR3 DNA: TGCGCCAGCAGCTTGGGCGGGTCCAGTGAAAAACTGTTTTTT
CDR3 protein: CASSLGGSSEKLFF

J gene: TRBJ2-5
V gene: TRBV7-2
clone size: NA
D gene: NA
CDR3 DNA: TGTGCCTCTAAGTTGAACCAAGAGACCCAGTACTTC
CDR3 protein: CASKLNQETQYF

J gene: TRBJ1-1
V gene: TRBV13
clone size: NA
D gene: TRBD1
CDR3 DNA: TGTGCCAGCAGCTCCAGGGGGCGTCGGACTGAAGCTTTCTTT
CDR3 protein: CASSSRGRRTEAFF

J gene: TRBJ1-6
V gene: TRBV9
clone size: NA
D gene: NA
CDR3 DNA: TGTGCCAGCACTCACAGAGATAATTCACCCCTCCACTTT
CDR3 protein: CASTHRDNSPLHF

J gene: TRBJ2-2
V gene: TRBV7-9
clone size: NA
D gene: TRBD2
CDR3 DNA: TGTGCCAGCAGCGCCCCCACTAGCGGGGGTAAGACCGGGGAGCTGTTTTTT
CDR3 protein: CASSAPTSGGKTGELFF

J gene: TRBJ1-2
V gene: TRBV4-1
clone size: NA
D gene: NA
CDR3 DNA: TGCGCCAGCAGCCCTCAACTACCGGGACACACAAACTATGGCTACACCTTC
CDR3 protein: CASSPQLPGHTNYGYTF

J gene: TRBJ2-7
V gene: TRBV5-6
clone size: NA
D gene: TRBD2
CDR3 DNA: TGTGCCAGCAGCCCGTTTTCGGGGGGTATCGACGAGCAGTACTTC
CDR3 protein: CASSPFSGGIDEQYF

J gene: TRBJ2-5
V gene: TRBV7-2
clone size: NA
D gene: NA
CDR3 DNA: TGTGCCAGCAGCTTAACAGGGAAGGTAGAGACCCAGTACTTC
CDR3 protein: CASSLTGKVETQYF

J gene: TRBJ1-1
V gene: TRBV29-1
clone size: once
D gene: NA
CDR3 DNA: TGCAGCGTTTCTGACAGGCTTCGGTACACTGAAGCTTTCTTT
CDR3 protein: CSVSDRLRYTEAFF

J gene: TRBJ1-2
V gene: TRBV7-9
clone size: NA
D gene: TRBD1
CDR3 DNA: TGTGCCAGCAGCTCGCCGGACAGGGGCGGCTACACCTTC
CDR3 protein: CASSSPDRGGYTF

J gene: TRBJ1-4
V gene: TRBV7-9
clone size: NA
D gene: NA
CDR3 DNA: TGTGCCAGCACCTTACAGGGAAAACTGTTTTTT
CDR3 protein: CASTLQGKLFF

J gene: TRBJ2-6
V gene: TRBV18
clone size: NA
D gene: NA
CDR3 DNA: TGTGCCAGCTCACCAAGACAGGAAGCTATATCTGGGGCCAACGTCCTGACTTTC
CDR3 protein: CASSPRQEAISGANVLTF

J gene: TRBJ2-2
V gene: TRBV7-8
clone size: NA
D gene: TRBD1
CDR3 DNA: TGTGCCAGCAGCAGGGACAGGGGTAACACCGGGGAGCTGTTTTTT
CDR3 protein: CASSRDRGNTGELFF

J gene: TRBJ1-6
V gene: TRBV7-2
clone size: NA
D gene: NA
CDR3 DNA: TGTGCCAGCAGCCCCAGGGTGGGAACTGAAAATTCACCCCTCCACTTT
CDR3 protein: CASSPRVGTENSPLHF

J gene: TRBJ1-6
V gene: TRBV6-5
clone size: few
D gene: NA
CDR3 DNA: TGTGCCAGCAGTTACCCTGAAGGAGCCCTCCACTTT
CDR3 protein: CASSYPEGALHF

J gene: TRBJ1-3
V gene: TRBV15
clone size: NA
D gene: NA
CDR3 DNA: TGTGCCACCAGCAGTGGCCGAGGACAAGGGAACTCTGGAAACACCATATATTTT
CDR3 protein: CATSSGRGQGNSGNTIYF

J gene: TRBJ1-1
V gene: TRBV11-2
clone size: NA
D gene: TRBD1
CDR3 DNA: TGTGCCAGCAGCTTAGATCAGACAGGGCGGGGTTTCTTT
CDR3 protein: CASSLDQTGRGFF

J gene: TRBJ1-6
V gene: TRBV7-9
clone size: NA
D gene: NA
CDR3 DNA: TGTGCCAGCAGCATGACAGTCTCAGCCCGGCTACCCCTCCACTTT
CDR3 protein: CASSMTVSARLPLHF

J gene: TRBJ1-4
V gene: TRBV6-1
clone size: NA
D gene: TRBD1
CDR3 DNA: TGTGCCAGCAGTGCACTAGACAGGGGGCGGTTGGAAAAACTGTTTTTT
CDR3 protein: CASSALDRGRLEKLFF

J gene: TRBJ2-7
V gene: TRBV5-1
clone size: NA
D gene: NA
CDR3 DNA: TGCGCCAGCAGCTTCACAGGTCGGTACGAGGAGCAGTACTTC
CDR3 protein: CASSFTGRYEEQYF

J gene: TRBJ2-7
V gene: TRBV2
clone size: NA
D gene: NA
CDR3 DNA: TGTGCCAGCAGTGGTACCGGTGGCGAGCAGTACTTC
CDR3 protein: CASSGTGGEQYF

J gene: TRBJ2-1
V gene: TRBV5-1
clone size: few
D gene: NA
CDR3 DNA: TGCGCCAGCAGCGGCCCGGGACCCCCCACAGGGGAGCAGTTCTTC
CDR3 protein: CASSGPGPPTGEQFF

J gene: TRBJ2-5
V gene: TRBV10-2
clone size: NA
D gene: TRBD2
CDR3 DNA: TGCGCCAGCAGTGTTAACGGGGGGGCCGGGGAGACCCAGTACTTC
CDR3 protein: CASSVNGGAGETQYF

J gene: TRBJ2-5
V gene: TRBV5-4
clone size: once
D gene: TRBD2
CDR3 DNA: TGTGCCAGCAGCTTGGTCATGGGTAGCGGGGGGGAGACCCAGTACTTC
CDR3 protein: CASSLVMGSGGETQYF

J gene: TRBJ2-3
V gene: TRBV5-6
clone size: NA
D gene: TRBD2
CDR3 DNA: TGTGCCAGCAGCTTGGGCGGGATAGCGGGGGGGCCGGGTACGCAGTATTTT
CDR3 protein: CASSLGGIAGGPGTQYF

J gene: TRBJ1-1
V gene: TRBV5-1
clone size: NA
D gene: NA
CDR3 DNA: TGCGCCAGCAGCGGTGGTGAGGGGAACACTGAAGCTTTCTTT
CDR3 protein: CASSGGEGNTEAFF

J gene: TRBJ2-7
V gene: TRBV5-1
clone size: NA
D gene: NA
CDR3 DNA: TGCGCCAGCAGCTTGCTTGAGCCAGAGGACGAGCAGTACTTC
CDR3 protein: CASSLLEPEDEQYF

J gene: TRBJ1-1
V gene: TRBV27
clone size: NA
D gene: TRBD1
CDR3 DNA: TGTGCCAGCAGTTTGAGGGGGCAATTGACTGAAGCTTTCTTT
CDR3 protein: CASSLRGQLTEAFF

J gene: TRBJ2-7
V gene: TRBV27
clone size: NA
D gene: NA
CDR3 DNA: TGTGCCAGCAGTCGTGGGGCAGATTTTTACGAGCAGTACTTC
CDR3 protein: CASSRGADFYEQYF

J gene: TRBJ2-3
V gene: TRBV18
clone size: NA
D gene: TRBD2
CDR3 DNA: TGTGCCAGCTCACCAGCGTGGGAGGGGAGGGATACGCAGTATTTT
CDR3 protein: CASSPAWEGRDTQYF

J gene: TRBJ2-7
V gene: TRBV19
clone size: NA
D gene: NA
CDR3 DNA: TGTGCCAGTAGTATAGGTGCGGCTTACGGCGAGCAGTACTTC
CDR3 protein: CASSIGAAYGEQYF

J gene: TRBJ2-5
V gene: TRBV2
clone size: NA
D gene: TRBD1
CDR3 DNA: TGTGCCAGCAGGTGGGACAGTGAGGGAGAGACCCAGTACTTC
CDR3 protein: CASRWDSEGETQYF

J gene: TRBJ1-4
V gene: TRBV5-1
clone size: NA
D gene: NA
CDR3 DNA: TGCGCCAGCAGCTTTCGGCCGGGGAATGAAAAACTGTTTTTT
CDR3 protein: CASSFRPGNEKLFF

J gene: TRBJ1-1
V gene: TRBV7-9
clone size: NA
D gene: NA
CDR3 DNA: TGTGCCAGCAACCGACAGGCGAACACTGAAGCTTTCTTT
CDR3 protein: CASNRQANTEAFF

J gene: TRBJ2-1
V gene: TRBV29-1
clone size: NA
D gene: TRBD1
CDR3 DNA: TGCAGCGTTGAGGGACAGGGCTACAATGAGCAGTTCTTC
CDR3 protein: CSVEGQGYNEQFF

J gene: TRBJ1-4
V gene: TRBV6-1
clone size: NA
D gene: TRBD1
CDR3 DNA: TGTGCCAGCAGTAGGGACAGCGGAGATGAAAAACTGTTTTTT
CDR3 protein: CASSRDSGDEKLFF

J gene: TRBJ1-2
V gene: TRBV6-5
clone size: NA
D gene: NA
CDR3 DNA: TGTGCCAGCAGTTACCAGGCAGGGCTCTATGGCTACACCTTC
CDR3 protein: CASSYQAGLYGYTF

J gene: TRBJ1-5
V gene: TRBV19
clone size: NA
D gene: TRBD1
CDR3 DNA: TGTGCCAGTAGTAGGACAGGGGCCACCCACCAGCCCCAGCATTTT
CDR3 protein: CASSRTGATHQPQHF

J gene: TRBJ2-1
V gene: TRBV19
clone size: NA
D gene: TRBD2
CDR3 DNA: TGTGCCACTGGGACTAGCGGGAGCTCCTACAATGAGCAGTTCTTC
CDR3 protein: CATGTSGSSYNEQFF

J gene: TRBJ1-3
V gene: TRBV6-5
clone size: NA
D gene: NA
CDR3 DNA: TGTGCCAGCAGTTTCAGGAGGAGCTCTGGAAACACCATATATTTT
CDR3 protein: CASSFRRSSGNTIYF

J gene: TRBJ1-5
V gene: TRBV7-9
clone size: NA
D gene: NA
CDR3 DNA: TGTGCCAGCAGCTTATCCAGGGATTCGCCCCAGCATTTT
CDR3 protein: CASSLSRDSPQHF

J gene: TRBJ2-3
V gene: TRBV7-8
clone size: NA
D gene: NA
CDR3 DNA: TGTGCCAGCAGTTCGACTAGGGCCACAGATACGCAGTATTTT
CDR3 protein: CASSSTRATDTQYF

J gene: TRBJ1-2
V gene: TRBV6-5
clone size: NA
D gene: NA
CDR3 DNA: TGTGCCAGCAGTTCTGACGGGGGGCTACTCTATGGCTACACCTTC
CDR3 protein: CASSSDGGLLYGYTF

J gene: TRBJ1-2
V gene: TRBV10-2
clone size: NA
D gene: TRBD1
CDR3 DNA: TGCGCCAGCAGAGAACAGGGGACTTCTTATGGCTACACCTTC
CDR3 protein: CASREQGTSYGYTF